This T cell receptor beta chain is drawn from a study of blood T cells in healthy people across ages. This clonotype was seen many times. Next came a second PCR, run for about 7 to 12 cycles, which used a sample-barcoded 5' primer along with a J-beta primer mix. Every cDNA was tagged by a template-switch adaptor with 12 random nucleotides. TCRdb ran MiXCR on the 5' RACE reads and lists one entry per CDR3 protein. Among approximately 960,000 distinct CDR3 sequences listed, just under 30% were seen once. Germline lookup yields CDR1 SGHDT and CDR2 YYEEEE. There are 14 residues in the CDR3. Deletions cut 0 bases from V and 2 bases from J, with 8 bases between. The data were also submitted as part of a second study, on T cells of mothers and their children.

J is TRBJ1-2 and V is TRBV5-6; no definite D call. This TCR was sampled from a woman aged 40 to 50 in good health. The specimen was blood. CDR3 in DNA: TGTGCCAGCAGCTTGGAACAAAAAAACTATGGCTACACCTTC. Its translation is CASSLEQKNYGYTF.